This TCR beta chain stems from a study of OX40 agonist ivuxolimab in advanced cancers. The overall study: Every patient in dose escalation had hepatocellular carcinoma, melanoma, renal cell or head and neck cancer. The dose-escalation cohort was roughly 83% male, with a mean age of around 60 years, ranging about 23 to 79. The study's findings and limits: CD4+ and CD8+ T cells in blood underwent clonal expansion by week 6 at 0.1 to 3.0 mg/kg.

There are 16 residues in the CDR3. CDR1 is SGHRS and CDR2 is YFSETQ in the germline V gene. Trimming took off 1 base at V and 11 bases at J, with 24 bases between the two ends. As for this clone: The antigen remains undetermined.

Generated by immunoSEQ multiplex PCR, the TCRdb table keeps only in-frame clones and is missing some. Among roughly 100,000 clones listed, about 85% were seen once. The chain is built from TRBV5-1 and TRBJ1-1, with D uncertain. The source material was CD4+ or CD8+ T cells sorted from blood, sampled in a trial of the OX40 agonist ivuxolimab. This receptor was identified in an adult with an advanced solid tumor such as melanoma, head and neck, liver or kidney cancer. Here the CDR3 DNA reads TGCGCCAGCAGCTTGACACTGTCAAATATCCTCCCTGGTGCTTTCTTT. This sequence encodes CASSLTLSNILPGAFF.